This paragraph covers one TCR beta chain sequence. The target antigen is unknown. Clones were read by immunoSEQ multiplex PCR, and TCRdb kept only the in-frame ones, dropping some. This sample has roughly 2,500,000 clones, with roughly 93% found just once. The CDR3 runs to 15 residues. Trimming removed 2 bases from V and 8 bases from J, with 16 bases in between. Germline assignment: CDR1 SGHNT and CDR2 YYREEE (reference sequence). The sample originates from a study of shared clonotypes between healthy human individuals. Notes on the study in general: The researchers took only blood, and tissue repertoires probably look different. Limited genetic and exposure-history diversity came from having few donors.

Each of the donors was a healthy adult who was HIV-negative and had not had a recent acute infection or vaccination. Naive CD4+ cells were CD45RA-selected; the remaining cells were memory. This TCR came from a man aged 18 to 29 in good health. Some clones in this sample may be carry-over from other donors' samples. The chain recombines TRBV5-4 with TRBJ1-4; perhaps TRBD1 as D (6 bases). The sample taken for sequencing was naive CD4+ T cells from PBMCs. The sample's subset: CD45RA+ positively selected. The CDR3 DNA reads as TGTGCCAGCAGCTTAGGGGGGGAAGCTTCCGAAAAACTGTTTTTT. It encodes CASSLGGEASEKLFF.